The next 5 T cell receptor beta chains were all read from a single sample in a study of T cell changes during pregnancy in multiple sclerosis. Repertoires were generated with immunoSEQ multiplex PCR, while TCRdb's copy carries only in-frame clones and drops some. Among some 44,000 clones listed, about 90% were seen once. Here the sequenced sample was CD4+ T cells from peripheral blood mononuclear cells, taken in the third trimester of pregnancy. These TCRs come from a female donor with multiple sclerosis, enrolled in a pregnancy study.

The rearrangement links TRBV7-2 to TRBJ2-7; 7 bases line up with TRBD2. Germline CDR1 and CDR2: SGHTA and FQGNSA. The CDR3 consists of 17 residues. With V trimmed by 0 bases and J by 0 bases, 8 bases remained unmatched. The CDR3 sequence is CASSLAATSAGSYEQYF. In nucleotides, the CDR3 is TGTGCCAGCAGCTTAGCGGCCACTAGCGCGGGCTCCTACGAGCAGTACTTC.

The J gene is TRBJ2-1, the V gene TRBV11-2; D ambiguous. Germline CDR1 and CDR2: SGHAT and FQNNGV. V lost 5 bases and J 7 bases, leaving 15 bases between the germline ends. This CDR3 is 14 amino acids long. CDR3 nucleotides: TGTGCCAGCAGCCCTATAAGCAAGAGGAATGAGCAGTTCTTC. This codes for CASSPISKRNEQFF.

The chain links TRBV5-1 to TRBJ1-2; D gene unclear. The length of the CDR3 is 15 residues. Germline V CDR1 and CDR2: SGHRS, YFSETQ. V lost 0 bases and J lost 5, with 14 bases in between. CDR3 in amino acids: CASSLGQAGVYGYTF. The CDR3 nucleotides read TGCGCCAGCAGCTTGGGTCAGGCCGGGGTATATGGCTACACCTTC.

This clone was seen only once. V gene TRBV28 combines with J gene TRBJ1-3, with D tentatively TRBD1 (6 bases). V was clipped by 6 bases and J by 1 base, with 10 bases between them. Germline CDR1 reads MDHEN; CDR2 reads SYDVKM. The CDR3 covers 14 residues. This chain's CDR3 is CASRTGRSGNTIYF. CDR3 in DNA: TGTGCCAGCAGGACAGGCAGGTCTGGAAACACCATATATTTT. Full variable domain (outside the CDR3, taken from reference TRBV28 and TRBJ1-3): DVKVTQSSRYLVKRTGEKVFLECVQDMDHENMFWYRQDPGLGLRLIYFSYDVKMKEKGDIPEGYSVSREKKERFSLILESASTNQTSMYLCASRTGRSGNTIYFGEGSWLTVV.

The rearrangement uses TRBV28 and TRBJ2-5, with D perhaps matching TRBD2 (6 bases). Germline V CDR1 and CDR2: MDHEN, SYDVKM. The CDR3 spans 15 residues. The V end lost 3 bases, the J end lost 5 bases, and 16 bases lay between the germline ends. The CDR3 DNA reads TGTGCCAGCAGTTTTGGGGGGTCAGGTGTTGAGACCCAGTACTTC. Protein sequence: CASSFGGSGVETQYF. The entire variable domain, with the rest obtained from reference TRBV28 and TRBJ2-5, is as follows: DVKVTQSSRYLVKRTGEKVFLECVQDMDHENMFWYRQDPGLGLRLIYFSYDVKMKEKGDIPEGYSVSREKKERFSLILESASTNQTSMYLCASSFGGSGVETQYFGPGTRLLVL.